These 27 T cell receptor beta chains originate from one sample sequenced in a study of shared clonotypes between healthy human individuals. Positively selected for CCR7, the CD45RO-negative cells used as naive CD8 cells excluded terminally differentiated effector memory CD45RA+ cells. TCRdb keeps only in-frame clones here, not all; method: immunoSEQ multiplex PCR. The sample lists hundreds of thousands of clones, approximately 95% seen once, with over 0.09% in the top ten. The sequenced sample was naive CD8+ T cells sorted from blood. These receptors were taken from a woman aged 30 to 39 in good health.

This rearrangement joins TRBV7-8 to TRBJ1-4; unclear D gene. The CDR3 extends over 13 amino acids. V lost 5 bases, J lost 7 bases, and 11 bases lay in between. Germline V gene lookup returns CDR1 SGHVS and CDR2 FQNEAQ. The CDR3 here is CASSPSVGEKLFF. The CDR3 nucleotides are TGTGCCAGCAGCCCGTCGGTCGGTGAAAAACTGTTTTTT.

The V call is TRBV9, the J call TRBJ2-5; 10 nucleotides align to TRBD2. The germline V gene has CDR1 SGDLS and CDR2 YYNGEE. The V gene end was trimmed by 3 bases and the J gene end by 5 bases; junction bases not matched to a gene: 10. This CDR3 has 16 residues. In nucleotides, the CDR3 is TGTGCCAGCAGCGCTTTCTCTAGCGGGAGCCCGGAGACCCAGTACTTC. Translating gives CASSAFSSGSPETQYF.

The J gene is TRBJ1-5, the V gene TRBV7-3, with D possibly TRBD1 on 6 matching bases. V lost 3 bases and J 7 bases, leaving 10 bases between the germline ends. This CDR3 has 13 residues. Germline CDR1 reads SGHTA; CDR2 reads FQGTGA. CDR3 bases: TGTGCCAGCAGCTTGGGGGCGGGCCAGCCCCAGCATTTT. Amino acid sequence: CASSLGAGQPQHF.

This clone was seen at least ten times. The J gene is TRBJ2-1, the V gene TRBV4-1; 8 bases are a match to TRBD2. The V gene's germline CDR1 is MGHRA and CDR2 YSYEKL. The V segment lost 3 bases and the J segment 5 bases; nucleotides outside the gene matches: 21. CDR3 size: 20 residues. CDR3 coding DNA: TGCGCCAGCAGCCAGGAAGATGGGACTAGTCTAAATCTTGGGGACAATGAGCAGTTCTTC. Translated, it gives CASSQEDGTSLNLGDNEQFF.

The chain joins TRBV19 to TRBJ2-7; 8 bases line up with TRBD2. CDR1 is LNHDA, CDR2 SQIVND, per germline (reference sequence). V shed 3 bases, J shed 6 bases, and the junction held 10 bases outside the gene matches. The CDR3 totals 15 residues. CDR3 sequence (DNA): TGTGCCAGTAGTATCGGACAAGCGGGAGTGGGCGAGCAGTACTTC. It translates to CASSIGQAGVGEQYF.

This clone was picked up one time. The V and J genes are TRBV6-6 and TRBJ1-1; TRBD1 matches 8 bases. J was trimmed by 6 bases and V by 0 bases; bases with no gene match: 6. The CDR3 contains 15 residues. Germline V lookup: CDR1 MNHNY, CDR2 SVGAGI (reference sequence). The CDR3 loop is CASSYSDRGWPEAFF. The DNA of the CDR3 is TGTGCCAGCAGTTACTCTGACAGGGGTTGGCCTGAAGCTTTCTTT.

This chain joins TRBV12-5 and TRBJ2-7; D gene uncertain. The V end lost 2 bases, the J end lost 1 base, and 12 bases lay between the germline ends. The CDR3 extends over 15 amino acids. CDR1 and CDR2 from the germline V gene are LGHNT and FRNRAP. CDR3 DNA: TGTGCTAGTGGTTTGCCCTTACAGTCATCCTACGAGCAGTACTTC. As protein: CASGLPLQSSYEQYF.

The CDR3 DNA follows: TGTGCCAGCAGCGTAGGGAGGGGAGGTGGAAACACCATATATTTT. Protein product: CASSVGRGGGNTIYF. The gene calls are TRBV9 and TRBJ1-3; possibly TRBD1 for D (5 bases). Germline V gene data show CDR1 as SGDLS and CDR2 as YYNGEE. The CDR3 length is 15 residues. V lost 0 bases and J lost 3, with 10 bases in between. Full variable domain (missing parts from reference TRBV9 and TRBJ1-3): DSGVTQTPKHLITATGQRVTLRCSPRSGDLSVYWYQQSLDQGLQFLIQYYNGEERAKGNILERFSAQQFPDLHSELNLSSLELGDSALYFCASSVGRGGGNTIYFGEGSWLTVV.

This chain connects TRBV27 to TRBJ2-5; TRBD2 matches at 13 bases. V lost 8 bases and J lost 0; bases outside the gene matches: 6. Germline V CDR1 and CDR2: MNHEY, SMNVEV (reference sequence). CDR3 size: 16 residues. The CDR3 sequence: CASGTSGTWYQETQYF. The DNA of the CDR3 is TGTGCCAGCGGGACTAGCGGGACTTGGTACCAAGAGACCCAGTACTTC.

V and J are TRBV15 and TRBJ2-1; D gene unclear. The CDR3 sequence is 15 residues long. Trimming cost V 4 bases and J 2 bases, with 12 bases left between them. CDR1 and CDR2 from the germline V gene are LNHNV and YYDKDF (reference sequence). The CDR3 sequence: CATSKGRSAYNEQFF. The CDR3, as DNA: TGTGCCACCAGCAAAGGACGGAGTGCCTACAATGAGCAGTTCTTC.

The V and J genes are TRBV7-6 and TRBJ2-1; 13 bases are shared with TRBD2. Germline trimming cut 5 bases from V and 6 bases from J; bases unmatched to any gene: 4. In germline, CDR1 is SGHVS, CDR2 FNYEAQ. The CDR3 length is 15 residues. CDR3 protein: CASSQLAGGSNEQFF. CDR3 coding DNA: TGTGCCAGCAGCCAACTAGCGGGAGGGTCCAATGAGCAGTTCTTC.

This sequence joins TRBV30 and TRBJ2-7, with 7 nucleotides matching TRBD1. After removal of 1 base from V and 2 bases from J, the junction contained 5 bases not matched to a gene. The CDR3 length is 14 residues. The germline V gene has CDR1 GTSNPN and CDR2 SVGIG (reference sequence). The CDR3 nucleotides are TGTGCCTGGAGTGAGTTGGGGACAGCCTACGAGCAGTACTTC. It codes for CAWSELGTAYEQYF.

The chain couples TRBV7-8 to TRBJ2-7; D gene unclear. This CDR3 contains 14 residues. Trimming left V 0 bases short and J 1 base short, with 7 bases between. Germline-derived CDR1 and CDR2 are SGHVS and FQNEAQ. The CDR3 DNA reads TGTGCCAGCAGCTTAGCGGGCAAATCCTACGAGCAGTACTTC. As protein: CASSLAGKSYEQYF.

V is TRBV6-5 and J is TRBJ1-1, with D possibly matching TRBD1 (5 bases). From germline, CDR1 is MNHEY and CDR2 SVGAGI. V lost 6 bases and J lost 3, with 17 bases in between. There are 15 residues in the CDR3. The CDR3 loop is CASSKRGTGDTEAFF. The CDR3 DNA is TGTGCCAGCAGCAAGAGGGGAACTGGGGACACTGAAGCTTTCTTT.

V is TRBV7-6 and J is TRBJ2-5, with 8 positions matching TRBD2. The end of the DNA fits TRBJ2-7 better, so the J call may be wrong. CDR3 length: 13 amino acids. The germline gives CDR1 SGHVS, CDR2 FNYEAQ. CDR3 sequence reads: CASSPGTSYEQYF. Here the CDR3 DNA reads TGTGCCAGCAGCCCCGGGACTAGCTACGAGCAGTACTTC.

CDR3 in amino acids: CASSLGAGRVDEQYF. CDR3 DNA sequence: TGCGCCAGCAGCTTGGGAGCCGGACGAGTTGACGAGCAGTACTTC. V gene TRBV5-1 combines with J gene TRBJ2-7, with D uncertain. There are 15 residues in the CDR3. Trimming removed 0 bases from V and 5 bases from J, with 15 bases in between. CDR1 and CDR2 from the germline V gene are SGHRS and YFSETQ.

The chain is built from TRBV25-1 and TRBJ1-1, with 7 positions matching TRBD1. Germline CDR1 reads MGHDK; CDR2 reads SYGVNS. The CDR3 extends over 15 amino acids. The trim removed 1 base at V and 2 bases at J, leaving 4 bases unmatched. This CDR3 is CASSEFRTGNTEAFF. The DNA of the CDR3 is TGTGCCAGCAGTGAATTTAGGACAGGTAACACTGAAGCTTTCTTT.

This clone came up once. This rearrangement joins TRBV6-1 to TRBJ1-2; no clear D. CDR1 is MNHNS, CDR2 SASEGT, per germline. V shed 4 bases and J shed 0 bases, with 9 bases lying between them. The CDR3 extends over 14 amino acids. The DNA of the CDR3 is TGTGCCAGCAGTGGTATCGCAGCTAACTATGGCTACACCTTC. This gives the protein CASSGIAANYGYTF.

This clone was picked up one time. J is TRBJ2-7 and V is TRBV9; D gene unclear. Trimming removed 4 bases from V and 7 bases from J, with 15 bases in between. Looked up from germline, CDR1 is SGDLS and CDR2 is YYNGEE. The CDR3 extends over 13 amino acids. The chain's CDR3 is CASSPTDSWEQYF. For the CDR3, the DNA is TGTGCCAGCAGCCCAACAGATTCCTGGGAGCAGTACTTC.

The chain is built from TRBV7-6 and TRBJ2-7; weak D call: TRBD1 (6 bases). CDR1 and CDR2 (germline): SGHVS, FNYEAQ. The V end was cut by 2 bases, the J end by 6 bases, with 11 bases between. The CDR3 has 13 amino acids. Here the CDR3 DNA reads TGTGCCAGCAGCTTAAATAGCAGGGGCGAGCAGTACTTC. It yields the protein CASSLNSRGEQYF.

This rearrangement joins TRBV28 to TRBJ2-5, with D possibly matching TRBD1 (6 bases). Deletions cut 5 bases from V and 4 bases from J, with 11 bases between. The CDR3 runs 13 residues. Looked up from germline, CDR1 is MDHEN and CDR2 is SYDVKM. This CDR3 is CASSLTGLETQYF. The CDR3 coding sequence is TGTGCCAGCAGTCTCACAGGGCTAGAGACCCAGTACTTC. Drawing the rest from reference TRBV28 and TRBJ2-5, the complete variable domain is DVKVTQSSRYLVKRTGEKVFLECVQDMDHENMFWYRQDPGLGLRLIYFSYDVKMKEKGDIPEGYSVSREKKERFSLILESASTNQTSMYLCASSLTGLETQYFGPGTRLLVL.

CDR3 nucleotides: TGTGCCAGCACCCACAGGCGAGGGGGCCGCGGCTACACCTTC. Residues: CASTHRRGGRGYTF. The V gene is TRBV6-5, the J gene TRBJ1-2; 7 bases map to TRBD1. V trimming: 7 bases; J trimming: 8 bases; junction bases outside the gene matches: 13. CDR1 is MNHEY, CDR2 SVGAGI, per germline. The CDR3 spans 14 residues.

This chain links TRBV7-7 with TRBJ2-7; 7 bases map to TRBD2. The CDR3 has 19 residues. CDR1 SSHAT and CDR2 FNYEAQ come from the germline V gene (reference sequence). V lost 11 bases and J lost 4; bases outside the gene matches: 29. The chain's CDR3 is CAPFYSPPRETRTCYEQYF. The CDR3 DNA follows: TGTGCCCCTTTTTATAGCCCCCCGCGGGAGACTAGAACTTGTTACGAGCAGTACTTC.

Worth noting for this clone: Other nucleotide sequences from this sample produce the same CDR3. This rearrangement joins TRBV4-1 to TRBJ2-7, with 7 bases fitting TRBD2. The CDR3 is made up of 14 amino acids. Germline lookup yields CDR1 MGHRA and CDR2 YSYEKL. The V gene end was trimmed by 1 base and the J gene end by 4 bases; junction bases not matched to a gene: 4. CDR3 amino acids: CASSQGLASYEQYF. For the CDR3, the DNA is TGCGCCAGCAGCCAAGGACTAGCATCGTACGAGCAGTACTTC.

This chain links TRBV27 with TRBJ2-2, with a possible D match to TRBD2 (5 bases). Germline V gene lookup returns CDR1 MNHEY and CDR2 SMNVEV (reference sequence). V gave up 0 bases and J gave up 2 bases, with 13 bases separating them. This CDR3 contains 17 residues. CDR3 in amino acids: CASSLSLGSANTGELFF. The CDR3, as DNA: TGTGCCAGCAGTTTATCTCTGGGTAGCGCCAACACCGGGGAGCTGTTTTTT.

The V and J genes are TRBV27 and TRBJ1-1; D remains unclear. The V gene's germline CDR1 is MNHEY and CDR2 SMNVEV (reference sequence). The V gene lost 3 bases and the J gene lost 0 bases, with 14 bases spanning the gap. The CDR3 totals 16 residues. CDR3 in DNA: TGTGCCAGCAGTTTCAGCCGACGGACCTTGAACACTGAAGCTTTCTTT. Protein: CASSFSRRTLNTEAFF.

The chain links TRBV28 to TRBJ2-7, with 11 bases aligning to TRBD1. V was pared by 6 bases and J by 5 bases, with 0 bases of the junction left unmatched. Germline V lookup: CDR1 MDHEN, CDR2 SYDVKM. The CDR3 length is 12 residues. The CDR3 coding sequence is TGTGCCAGCAGGGGACAGGGGGACGAGCAGTACTTC. This codes for CASRGQGDEQYF.